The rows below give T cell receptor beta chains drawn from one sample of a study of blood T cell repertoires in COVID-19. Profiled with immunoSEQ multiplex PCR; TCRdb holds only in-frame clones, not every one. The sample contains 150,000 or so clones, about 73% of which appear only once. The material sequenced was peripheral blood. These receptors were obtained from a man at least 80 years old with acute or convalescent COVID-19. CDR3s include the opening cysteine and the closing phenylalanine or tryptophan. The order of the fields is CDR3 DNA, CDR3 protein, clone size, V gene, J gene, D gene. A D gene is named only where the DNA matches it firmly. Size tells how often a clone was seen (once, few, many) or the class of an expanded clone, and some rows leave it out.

CDR3nt: TGTGCCAGTAGCCAACAGGGTTGGGCTCAGCCCCAGCATTTT
CDR3aa: CASSQQGWAQPQHF
abundance: -
v_gene: TRBV19
j_gene: TRBJ1-5
d_gene: -

CDR3nt: TGTGCCAGCAGTCAGGGCTATGGCTACACCTTC
CDR3aa: CASSQGYGYTF
abundance: -
v_gene: TRBV12-3/TRBV12-4
j_gene: TRBJ1-2
d_gene: -

CDR3nt: TGTGCCACCAGCAGAGGGCCCGTGGGCTACACCTTC
CDR3aa: CATSRGPVGYTF
abundance: -
v_gene: TRBV15
j_gene: TRBJ1-2
d_gene: -

CDR3nt: TGTGCCAGCAGCCTACAGGGCCTCACTGAAGCTTTCTTT
CDR3aa: CASSLQGLTEAFF
abundance: -
v_gene: TRBV28
j_gene: TRBJ1-1
d_gene: -

CDR3nt: TGTGCCAGCAGCTTCCCCGCGGGTAGCGGGGGGGCTCGGAATGAGCAGTTCTTC
CDR3aa: CASSFPAGSGGARNEQFF
abundance: -
v_gene: TRBV13
j_gene: TRBJ2-1
d_gene: TRBD2

CDR3nt: TGTGCCAGCAGTCGTCGACAGGCAGATACGCAGTATTTT
CDR3aa: CASSRRQADTQYF
abundance: -
v_gene: TRBV6-5
j_gene: TRBJ2-3
d_gene: -

CDR3nt: TGTGCCAGCACATCGGGCGGGGGGTACAATGAGCAGTTCTTC
CDR3aa: CASTSGGGYNEQFF
abundance: once
v_gene: TRBV2
j_gene: TRBJ2-1
d_gene: TRBD2

CDR3nt: TGTGCCAGTAGTTATGGAGGGAGCAATCAGCCCCAGCATTTT
CDR3aa: CASSYGGSNQPQHF
abundance: few
v_gene: TRBV19
j_gene: TRBJ1-5
d_gene: -

CDR3nt: TGTGCCAGTGGTACAGGGGGTACTCAGCCCCAGCATTTT
CDR3aa: CASGTGGTQPQHF
abundance: -
v_gene: TRBV19
j_gene: TRBJ1-5
d_gene: TRBD1

CDR3nt: TGTGCCATCGGACTAGCGGGGTACAATGAGCAGTTCTTC
CDR3aa: CAIGLAGYNEQFF
abundance: few
v_gene: TRBV10-3
j_gene: TRBJ2-1
d_gene: TRBD2

CDR3nt: TGCAGCGTTGAAGTTAAACTAGGTTTAGATACGCAGTATTTT
CDR3aa: CSVEVKLGLDTQYF
abundance: -
v_gene: TRBV29-1
j_gene: TRBJ2-3
d_gene: -

CDR3nt: TGTGCCCAGGGGACAGCGATCTACAATGAGCAGTTCTTC
CDR3aa: CAQGTAIYNEQFF
abundance: -
v_gene: TRBV24-1
j_gene: TRBJ2-1
d_gene: TRBD1

CDR3nt: TGTGCCAGCAGCCGTCGGGGGGCGTCCATCTACGAGCAGTACTTC
CDR3aa: CASSRRGASIYEQYF
abundance: -
v_gene: TRBV7-9
j_gene: TRBJ2-7
d_gene: -

CDR3nt: TGTGCCAGCAGCACCGGGAGCAGCAACACCGGGGAGCTGTTTTTT
CDR3aa: CASSTGSSNTGELFF
abundance: -
v_gene: TRBV11-2
j_gene: TRBJ2-2
d_gene: -

CDR3nt: TGCGCCAGCAGTGAGTCGACAGGGTGGAGCACTGAAGCTTTCTTT
CDR3aa: CASSESTGWSTEAFF
abundance: -
v_gene: TRBV10-2
j_gene: TRBJ1-1
d_gene: TRBD1

CDR3nt: TGTGCCAGCTCCGTCCGGACAGGGGGAGTCACTGAAGCTTTCTTT
CDR3aa: CASSVRTGGVTEAFF
abundance: once
v_gene: TRBV18
j_gene: TRBJ1-1
d_gene: TRBD1

CDR3nt: TGTGCCAGCAGCTTAGGATACAAAACTAGCCCAGATACGCAGTATTTT
CDR3aa: CASSLGYKTSPDTQYF
abundance: -
v_gene: TRBV7-8
j_gene: TRBJ2-3
d_gene: -

CDR3nt: TGTGCCAGCAGTTTAATAGCGGGGGTGAACACCGGGGAGCTGTTTTTT
CDR3aa: CASSLIAGVNTGELFF
abundance: -
v_gene: TRBV28
j_gene: TRBJ2-2
d_gene: TRBD2

CDR3nt: TGCGCCAGCAGCCCGCCGGGACAGGGTGATAATTCACCCCTCCACTTT
CDR3aa: CASSPPGQGDNSPLHF
abundance: -
v_gene: TRBV5-1
j_gene: TRBJ1-6
d_gene: TRBD1

CDR3nt: TGTGCCAGCAGCCAAAAACTGGGAGCAAGCGAGCAGTACTTC
CDR3aa: CASSQKLGASEQYF
abundance: medium-sized
v_gene: TRBV7-8
j_gene: TRBJ2-7
d_gene: -

CDR3nt: TGTGCCAGCAGCCGGGGGACCGGCCCAGATACGCAGTATTTT
CDR3aa: CASSRGTGPDTQYF
abundance: once
v_gene: TRBV7-3
j_gene: TRBJ2-3
d_gene: -

CDR3nt: TGTGCCAGCAGTTTATACGGGACAGGCTTTGGTGAAGCTTTCTTT
CDR3aa: CASSLYGTGFGEAFF
abundance: -
v_gene: TRBV28
j_gene: TRBJ1-1
d_gene: TRBD1

CDR3nt: TGCGCCAGCAGACGGATGGGGGGAAACGGGGAAAAACTGTTTTTT
CDR3aa: CASRRMGGNGEKLFF
abundance: -
v_gene: TRBV5-1
j_gene: TRBJ1-4
d_gene: -

CDR3nt: TGTGCCACCAGTGGGGCAGACCGCAACTATGGCTACACCTTC
CDR3aa: CATSGADRNYGYTF
abundance: -
v_gene: TRBV24-1
j_gene: TRBJ1-2
d_gene: -

CDR3nt: TGTGCCTGGAGTCACCTCAGCAATGAGCAGTTCTTC
CDR3aa: CAWSHLSNEQFF
abundance: -
v_gene: TRBV30
j_gene: TRBJ2-1
d_gene: -

CDR3nt: TGCGCCAGCAGCTTGGGTCAGAACTCCTACGAGCAGTACTTC
CDR3aa: CASSLGQNSYEQYF
abundance: few
v_gene: TRBV5-1
j_gene: TRBJ2-7
d_gene: -

CDR3nt: TGTGCCAGTGGGCAGGGTAATAATTCACCCCTCCACTTT
CDR3aa: CASGQGNNSPLHF
abundance: -
v_gene: TRBV2
j_gene: TRBJ1-6
d_gene: -

CDR3nt: TGTGCCAGTAAAATCGAGGACAGGGGAAACATGAACACTGAAGCTTTCTTT
CDR3aa: CASKIEDRGNMNTEAFF
abundance: -
v_gene: TRBV19
j_gene: TRBJ1-1
d_gene: TRBD1

CDR3nt: TGCGCCAGCAGCCTCACCAGCGTTACCGGGGAGCTGTTTTTT
CDR3aa: CASSLTSVTGELFF
abundance: -
v_gene: TRBV10-1
j_gene: TRBJ2-2
d_gene: -

CDR3nt: TGTGCCAGCAGCGCCGACAGCCACTATGGCTACACCTTC
CDR3aa: CASSADSHYGYTF
abundance: -
v_gene: TRBV9
j_gene: TRBJ1-2
d_gene: -

CDR3nt: TGCAGCGTTGAGTTCAACACAGATACGCAGTATTTT
CDR3aa: CSVEFNTDTQYF
abundance: -
v_gene: TRBV29-1
j_gene: TRBJ2-3
d_gene: -

CDR3nt: TGCGCCAGCAGCTTAAACACAGACTATGGCTACACCTTC
CDR3aa: CASSLNTDYGYTF
abundance: -
v_gene: TRBV5-1
j_gene: TRBJ1-2
d_gene: -